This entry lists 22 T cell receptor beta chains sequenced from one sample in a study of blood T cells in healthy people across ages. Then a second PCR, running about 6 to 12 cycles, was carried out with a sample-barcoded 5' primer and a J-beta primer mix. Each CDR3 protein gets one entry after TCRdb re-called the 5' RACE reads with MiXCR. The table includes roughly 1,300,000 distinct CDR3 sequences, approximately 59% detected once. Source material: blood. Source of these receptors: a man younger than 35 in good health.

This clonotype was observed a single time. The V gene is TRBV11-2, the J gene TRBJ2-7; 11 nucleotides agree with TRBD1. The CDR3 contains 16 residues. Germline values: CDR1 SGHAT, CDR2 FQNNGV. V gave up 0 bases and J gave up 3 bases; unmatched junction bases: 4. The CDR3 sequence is CASSLDPGQGVYEQYF. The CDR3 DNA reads TGTGCCAGCAGCTTAGATCCGGGACAGGGGGTCTACGAGCAGTACTTC.

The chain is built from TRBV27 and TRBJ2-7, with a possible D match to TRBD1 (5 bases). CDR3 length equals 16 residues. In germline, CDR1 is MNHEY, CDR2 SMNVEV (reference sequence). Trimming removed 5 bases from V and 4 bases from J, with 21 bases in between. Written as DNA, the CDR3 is TGTGCCAGCAGTCCACGCCACTGGGGCCGTAGGTACGAGCAGTACTTC. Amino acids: CASSPRHWGRRYEQYF.

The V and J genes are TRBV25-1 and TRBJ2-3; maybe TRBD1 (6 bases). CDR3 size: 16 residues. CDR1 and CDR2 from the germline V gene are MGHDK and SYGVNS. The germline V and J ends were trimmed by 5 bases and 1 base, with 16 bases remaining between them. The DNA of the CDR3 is TGTGCCAGCAGTCCTTCCGACAGGATAGGCACAGATACGCAGTATTTT. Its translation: CASSPSDRIGTDTQYF.

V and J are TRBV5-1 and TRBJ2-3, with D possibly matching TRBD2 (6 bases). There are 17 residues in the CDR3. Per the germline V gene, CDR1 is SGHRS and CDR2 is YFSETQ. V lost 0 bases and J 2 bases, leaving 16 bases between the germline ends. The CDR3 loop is CASSLGGLRPDTDTQYF. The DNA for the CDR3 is TGCGCCAGCAGCTTGGGGGGACTCCGCCCTGACACAGATACGCAGTATTTT.

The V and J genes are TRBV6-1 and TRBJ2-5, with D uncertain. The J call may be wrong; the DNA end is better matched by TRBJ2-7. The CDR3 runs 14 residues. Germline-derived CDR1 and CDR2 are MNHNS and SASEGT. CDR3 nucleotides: TGTGCCAGCAGTGAAAGCCACCGGCTTGTCGAGCAGTACTTC. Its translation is CASSESHRLVEQYF.

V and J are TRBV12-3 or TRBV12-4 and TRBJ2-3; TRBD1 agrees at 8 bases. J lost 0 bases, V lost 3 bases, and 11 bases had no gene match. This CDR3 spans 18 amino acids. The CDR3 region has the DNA TGTGCCAGCAGTTTTCTGAAACGTTCAGGGGGCAGCACAGATACGCAGTATTTT. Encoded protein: CASSFLKRSGGSTDTQYF.

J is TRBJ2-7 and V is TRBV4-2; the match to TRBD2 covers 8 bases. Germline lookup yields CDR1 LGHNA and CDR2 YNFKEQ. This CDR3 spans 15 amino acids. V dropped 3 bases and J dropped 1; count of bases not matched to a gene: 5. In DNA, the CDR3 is TGTGCCAGCAGCCATGTTGCGGGAGGATCCTACGAGCAGTACTTC. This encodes CASSHVAGGSYEQYF.

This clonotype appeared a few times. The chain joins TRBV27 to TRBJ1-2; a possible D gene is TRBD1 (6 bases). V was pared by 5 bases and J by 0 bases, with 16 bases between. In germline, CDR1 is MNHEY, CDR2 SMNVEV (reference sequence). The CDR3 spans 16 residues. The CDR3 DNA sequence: TGTGCCAGCAGTCCCACCGCGGACAGTACTAACTATGGCTACACCTTC. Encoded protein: CASSPTADSTNYGYTF.

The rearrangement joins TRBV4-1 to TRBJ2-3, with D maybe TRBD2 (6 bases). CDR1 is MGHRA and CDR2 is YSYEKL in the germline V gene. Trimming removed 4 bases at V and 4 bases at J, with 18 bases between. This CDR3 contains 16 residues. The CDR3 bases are TGCGCCAGCAGCCGAGCAGCTGTGGCTAGCGCAGATACGCAGTATTTT. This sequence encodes CASSRAAVASADTQYF.

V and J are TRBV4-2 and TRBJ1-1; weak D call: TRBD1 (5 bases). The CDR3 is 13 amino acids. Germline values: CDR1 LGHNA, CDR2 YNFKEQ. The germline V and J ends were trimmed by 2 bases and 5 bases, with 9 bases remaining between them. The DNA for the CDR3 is TGTGCCAGCAGCCAATTAGAGGGGACTGAAGCTTTCTTT. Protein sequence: CASSQLEGTEAFF.

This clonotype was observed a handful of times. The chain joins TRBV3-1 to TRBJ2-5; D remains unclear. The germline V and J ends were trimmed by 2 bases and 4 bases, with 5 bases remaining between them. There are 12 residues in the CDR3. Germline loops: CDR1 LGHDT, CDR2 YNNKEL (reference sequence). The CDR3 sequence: CASSQRRETQYF. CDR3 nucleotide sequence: TGTGCCAGCAGCCAAAGAAGAGAGACCCAGTACTTC.

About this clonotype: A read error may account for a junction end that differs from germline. The CDR3 region has the DNA TGTGCCAGCAGTGAAACAGGGTTGAAGGCCTCCTGCGAGCAGTACTTC. This sequence encodes CASSETGLKASCEQYF. The J gene is TRBJ2-7, the V gene TRBV25-1, with TRBD1 as a possible D gene (6 bases). Germline values: CDR1 MGHDK, CDR2 SYGVNS. This CDR3 is 16 amino acids long.

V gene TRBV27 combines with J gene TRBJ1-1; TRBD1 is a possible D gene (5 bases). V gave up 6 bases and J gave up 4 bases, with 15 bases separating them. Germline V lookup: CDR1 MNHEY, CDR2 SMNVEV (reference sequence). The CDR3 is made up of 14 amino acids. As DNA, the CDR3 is TGTGCCAGCAGGTACGGTGATGGGGGCACTGAAGCTTTCTTT. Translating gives CASRYGDGGTEAFF.

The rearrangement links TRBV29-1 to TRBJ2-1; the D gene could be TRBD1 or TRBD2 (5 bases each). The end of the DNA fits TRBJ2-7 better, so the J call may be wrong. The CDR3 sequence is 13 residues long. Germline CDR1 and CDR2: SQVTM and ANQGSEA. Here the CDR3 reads CSGEPYRGNEQYF. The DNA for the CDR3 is TGCAGCGGAGAGCCTTATCGGGGCAATGAGCAGTACTTC.

The DNA for the CDR3 is TGTGCCAGCAGTGAAGGCTGGAGGACGGGGGGACAAGAGACCCAGTACTTC. As protein: CASSEGWRTGGQETQYF. The chain couples TRBV2 to TRBJ2-5; 7 bases are shared with TRBD2. Trimming at V came to 1 base and at J to 2 bases, leaving 10 bases not matched to a gene. Germline lookup yields CDR1 SNHLY and CDR2 FYNNEI. The CDR3 totals 17 residues.

CDR3 bases: TGCAGTGCTAGAGAGGTAGGCAGGGTTGACTATGGCTACACCTTC. It encodes CSAREVGRVDYGYTF. The rearrangement joins TRBV20-1 to TRBJ1-2; perhaps TRBD1 as D (5 bases). CDR1 DFQATT and CDR2 SNEGSKA come from the germline V gene (reference sequence). Trimming pared 0 bases from V and 3 bases from J, leaving 14 bases between. This CDR3 region has 15 residues.

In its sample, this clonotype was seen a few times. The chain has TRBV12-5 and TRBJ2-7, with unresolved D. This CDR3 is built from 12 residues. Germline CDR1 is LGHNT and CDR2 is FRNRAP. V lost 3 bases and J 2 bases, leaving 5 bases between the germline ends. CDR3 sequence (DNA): TGTGCTAGTGGTTTCTCCCCCTACGAGCAGTACTTC. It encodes CASGFSPYEQYF.

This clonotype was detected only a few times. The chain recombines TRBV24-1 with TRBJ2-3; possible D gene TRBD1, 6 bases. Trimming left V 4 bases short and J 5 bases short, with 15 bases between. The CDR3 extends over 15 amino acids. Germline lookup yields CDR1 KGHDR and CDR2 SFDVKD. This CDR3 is CATSENGAGEDTQYF. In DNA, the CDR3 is TGTGCCACCAGTGAAAATGGGGCAGGGGAAGATACGCAGTATTTT.

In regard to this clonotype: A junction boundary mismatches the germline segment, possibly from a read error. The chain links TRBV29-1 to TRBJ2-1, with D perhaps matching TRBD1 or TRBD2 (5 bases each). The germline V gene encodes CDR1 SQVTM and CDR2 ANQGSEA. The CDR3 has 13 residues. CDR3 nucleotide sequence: TGCAGCGTGACCGGGACGGGTTACAGTGAGCAGTTCTTC. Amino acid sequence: CSVTGTGYSEQFF.

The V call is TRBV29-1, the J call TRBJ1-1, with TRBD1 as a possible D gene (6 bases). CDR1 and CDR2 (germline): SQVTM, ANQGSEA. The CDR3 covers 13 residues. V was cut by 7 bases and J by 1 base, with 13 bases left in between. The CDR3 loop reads CSAQDSTNTEAFF. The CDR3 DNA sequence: TGCAGCGCTCAGGACAGCACGAACACTGAAGCTTTCTTT.

CDR3 protein: CASSSRTPPGDTQYF. The CDR3 nucleotides read TGTGCCAGCAGTTCCAGGACCCCTCCGGGAGATACGCAGTATTTT. The chain carries TRBV6-2 or TRBV6-3 and TRBJ2-3; unclear D gene. This CDR3 comprises 15 residues. The germline V gene has CDR1 MNHEY and CDR2 SVGEGT. Trimming left V 4 bases short and J 5 bases short, with 16 bases between.

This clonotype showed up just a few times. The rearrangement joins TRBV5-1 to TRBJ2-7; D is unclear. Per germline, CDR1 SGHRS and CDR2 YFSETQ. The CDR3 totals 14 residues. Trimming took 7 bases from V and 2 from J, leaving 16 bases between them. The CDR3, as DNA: TGCGCCAGCGGAGATGAAGGCCCCCCCTACGAGCAGTACTTC. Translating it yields CASGDEGPPYEQYF.